This T cell receptor beta chain was recovered during a study of cytomegalovirus exposure and HLA in healthy donors. As for the study in general: Early released data had about 80 million unique TCRs, all coming from HLA-typed donors. Within the Caucasian-associated ancestry cluster were under 85% of the 350 to 400 genotyped donors.

Donors had nominal health at sampling but likely had unrecorded immune exposures. The germline V gene encodes CDR1 SGDLS and CDR2 YYNGEE. V was pared by 4 bases and J by 3 bases, with 4 bases of the junction left unmatched. CDR3 length: 14 amino acids. The PCR employed 60 Vbeta primers together with 13 Jbeta primers. Here immunoSEQ multiplex PCR was the method, and the copy in TCRdb shows in-frame clones only, minus some. The data hold about 130,000 clones, with about 80% observed a single time. The gene calls are TRBV9 and TRBJ2-1; 7 nucleotides align to TRBD2. This receptor was obtained from a man aged 25-40 years in good health and CMV-seronegative. The specimen sequenced was PBMCs. As DNA, the CDR3 is TGTGCCAGCAGCACCCCGGGGGGCTACAATGAGCAGTTCTTC. This encodes CASSTPGGYNEQFF. The whole variable domain, filled in from reference TRBV9 and TRBJ2-1, reads DSGVTQTPKHLITATGQRVTLRCSPRSGDLSVYWYQQSLDQGLQFLIQYYNGEERAKGNILERFSAQQFPDLHSELNLSSLELGDSALYFCASSTPGGYNEQFFGPGTRLTVL.